The source of this TCR beta chain is a study of blood T cell repertoires in COVID-19. Across the study: T cells, B-cell-depleted T cells, or PBMCs provided the cDNA or gDNA that served as material.

Original analysis: Reference gene primer amplification gave nucleated cell count estimates. Assay: immunoSEQ multiplex PCR; the TCRdb copy retains only in-frame clones and omits some. V, J and clone size reflect that table, while D and trimming were determined from the DNA. Found here are nearly 200,000 clones, roughly nine tenths of them singletons; the top ten hold roughly 0.78%. Germline CDR1 SNHLY, CDR2 FYNNEI. The junction had 9 bases not matched to a gene; V was cut back by 6 bases and J by 3 bases. The CDR3 length is 16 residues. Sequenced: peripheral blood. The sequence was obtained from a woman aged 70-85 years with acute or convalescent COVID-19. The chain is built from TRBV2 and TRBJ2-5; TRBD1 agrees at 11 bases. The CDR3: CASSSSGTGGKETQYF. The CDR3 nucleotides are TGTGCCAGCAGCTCTTCCGGGACAGGGGGGAAAGAGACCCAGTACTTC. Complete variable domain (other parts from reference TRBV2 and TRBJ2-5): EPEVTQTPSHQVTQMGQEVILRCVPISNHLYFYWYRQILGQKVEFLVSFYNNEISEKSEIFDDQFSVERPDGSNFTLKIRSTKLEDSAMYFCASSSSGTGGKETQYFGPGTRLLVL.